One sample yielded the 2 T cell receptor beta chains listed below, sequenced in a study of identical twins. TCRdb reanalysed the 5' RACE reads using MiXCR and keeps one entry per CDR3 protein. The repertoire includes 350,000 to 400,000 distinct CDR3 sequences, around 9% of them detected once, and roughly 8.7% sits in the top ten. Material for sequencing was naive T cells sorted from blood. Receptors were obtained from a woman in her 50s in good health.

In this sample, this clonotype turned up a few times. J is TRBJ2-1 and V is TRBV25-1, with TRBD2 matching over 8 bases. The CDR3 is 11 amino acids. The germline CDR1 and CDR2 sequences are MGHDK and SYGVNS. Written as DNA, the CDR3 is TGTACTAGCGGACACCACAATGAGCAGTTCTTC. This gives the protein CTSGHHNEQFF. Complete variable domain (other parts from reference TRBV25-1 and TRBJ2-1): EADIYQTPRYLVIGTGKKITLECSQTMGHDKMYWYQQDPGMELHLIHYSYGVNSTEKGDLSSESTVSRIRTEHFPLTLESARPSHTSQYLCTSGHHNEQFFGPGTRLTVL.

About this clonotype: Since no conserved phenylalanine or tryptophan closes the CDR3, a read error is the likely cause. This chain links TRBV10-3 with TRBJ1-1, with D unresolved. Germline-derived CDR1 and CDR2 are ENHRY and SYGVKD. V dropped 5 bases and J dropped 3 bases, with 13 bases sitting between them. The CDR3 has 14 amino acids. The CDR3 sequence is CAISTSNEYTEAFL. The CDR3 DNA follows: TGTGCCATCAGTACATCGAACGAGTACACTGAAGCTTTCCTT.